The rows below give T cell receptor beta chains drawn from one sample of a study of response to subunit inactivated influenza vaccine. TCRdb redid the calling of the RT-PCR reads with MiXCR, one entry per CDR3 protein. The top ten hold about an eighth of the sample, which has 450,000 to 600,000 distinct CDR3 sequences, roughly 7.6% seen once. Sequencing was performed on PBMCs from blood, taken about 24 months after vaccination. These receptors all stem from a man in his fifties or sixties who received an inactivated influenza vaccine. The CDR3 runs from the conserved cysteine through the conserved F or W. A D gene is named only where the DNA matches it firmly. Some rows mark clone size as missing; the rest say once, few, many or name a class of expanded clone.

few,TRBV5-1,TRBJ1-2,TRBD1,CASSWGQGNYGYTF,TGCGCCAGCAGCTGGGGACAGGGGAACTATGGCTACACCTTC
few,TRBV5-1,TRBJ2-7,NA,CASSLPQGGSSYEQYF,TGCGCCAGCAGCTTGCCACAGGGAGGGAGCTCCTACGAGCAGTACTTC
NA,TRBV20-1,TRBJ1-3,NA,CSARAKFRSGNTIYF,TGCAGTGCTAGAGCTAAGTTTCGCTCTGGAAACACCATATATTTT
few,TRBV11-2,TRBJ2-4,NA,CASSTPTGLAKNIQYF,TGTGCCAGCAGCACCCCGACAGGACTAGCCAAAAACATTCAGTACTTC
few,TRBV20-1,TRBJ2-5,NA,CSAPTLTQETQYF,TGCAGTGCTCCGACACTTACTCAGGAGACCCAGTACTTC
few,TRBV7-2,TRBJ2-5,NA,CASSFNRDETQYF,TGTGCCAGCAGCTTTAACAGGGATGAGACCCAGTACTTC
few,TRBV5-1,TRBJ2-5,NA,CASSLSSSGLQETQYF,TGCGCCAGCAGCCTCAGTTCAAGCGGGTTACAAGAGACCCAGTACTTC
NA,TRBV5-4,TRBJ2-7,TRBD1,CASSLARLTGQGITYEQYF,TGTGCCAGCAGCTTGGCCCGTTTAACGGGACAGGGCATTACCTACGAGCAGTACTTC
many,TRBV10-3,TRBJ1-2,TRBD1,CAISGDSYGYTF,TGTGCCATCAGTGGGGACAGCTATGGCTACACCTTC
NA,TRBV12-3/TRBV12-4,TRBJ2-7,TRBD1,CASSSTGAAYEQYF,TGTGCCAGCAGTTCAACAGGGGCCGCCTACGAGCAGTACTTC
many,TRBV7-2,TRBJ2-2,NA,CASSFDRNTGELFF,TGTGCCAGCAGCTTCGACAGGAACACCGGGGAGCTGTTTTTT
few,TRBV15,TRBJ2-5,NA,CATSRGPALTQETQYF,TGTGCCACCAGCAGAGGCCCAGCGCTTACACAAGAGACCCAGTACTTC
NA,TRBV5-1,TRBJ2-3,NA,CASSLEVNTDTQYF,TGCGCCAGCAGCTTAGAGGTGAACACAGATACGCAGTATTTT
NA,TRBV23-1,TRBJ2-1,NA,CASSQSMTPYNEQFF,TGCGCCAGCAGTCAATCGATGACGCCGTACAATGAGCAGTTCTTC
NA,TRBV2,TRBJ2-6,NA,CASRAGTSGANVLTF,TGTGCCAGCAGAGCCGGGACCTCTGGGGCCAACGTCCTGACTTTC
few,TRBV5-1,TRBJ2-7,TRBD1,CASSPGQENVQYF,TGCGCCAGCAGCCCGGGACAGGAGAACGTCCAGTACTTC
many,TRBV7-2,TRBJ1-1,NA,CASSFGPGSTEAFF,TGTGCCAGCAGCTTCGGCCCCGGTAGCACTGAAGCTTTCTTT
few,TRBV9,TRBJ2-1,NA,CASSAVNRNEQFF,TGTGCCAGCAGCGCAGTAAATAGGAATGAGCAGTTCTTC
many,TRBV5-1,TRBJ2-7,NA,CASSFSTGLLREQYF,TGCGCCAGCAGCTTCTCGACTGGTTTATTGCGCGAGCAGTACTTC
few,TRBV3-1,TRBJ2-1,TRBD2,CASSQYRGGEQFF,TGTGCCAGCAGCCAGTACCGGGGGGGTGAGCAGTTCTTC
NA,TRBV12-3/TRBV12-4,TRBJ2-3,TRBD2,CASSFSGGGTRTNTQYF,TGTGCCAGCAGCTTTAGCGGGGGAGGGACCCGGACAAATACGCAGTATTTT
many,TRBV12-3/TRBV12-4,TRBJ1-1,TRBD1,CASSNQGGTEAFF,TGTGCCAGCAGCAACCAGGGGGGCACTGAAGCTTTCTTT
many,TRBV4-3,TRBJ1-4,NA,CASSQEPASKLFF,TGCGCCAGCAGCCAAGAACCCGCTTCGAAACTGTTTTTT
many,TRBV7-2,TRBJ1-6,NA,CASSLSRGGSPLHF,TGTGCCAGCAGCTTATCCAGGGGTGGTTCACCCCTCCACTTT
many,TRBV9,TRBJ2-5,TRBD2,CASSEIAGGGETQYF,TGTGCCAGCAGCGAAATAGCGGGAGGCGGGGAGACCCAGTACTTC
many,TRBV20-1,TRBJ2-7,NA,CSARDSGLGGEQYF,TGCAGTGCTAGAGATAGCGGACTCGGTGGCGAGCAGTACTTC
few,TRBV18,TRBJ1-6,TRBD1,CASSPAHRGNSPLHF,TGTGCCAGCTCACCGGCCCACAGGGGTAATTCACCCCTCCACTTT
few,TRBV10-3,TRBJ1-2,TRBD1,CAISGDRGGYTF,TGTGCCATCAGTGGGGACAGGGGTGGCTACACCTTC
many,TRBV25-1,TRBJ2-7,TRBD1,CASRGQGAREQYF,TGTGCCAGCAGAGGACAGGGGGCGAGGGAGCAGTACTTC
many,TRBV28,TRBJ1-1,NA,CASNPSDILNTEAFF,TGTGCCAGCAACCCTTCCGACATCCTTAACACTGAAGCTTTCTTT